The TCR beta chain described here comes from a study of cytomegalovirus exposure and HLA in healthy donors (dated by TCRdb to about 2017). Regarding the complete study: In an earlier analysis of some 550 of the donors, 250 to 350 Gb of sequence data and 90 million to 120 million unique TCR beta sequences from about 179 million T cells were reported. All discovery cohort repertoires had been generated using a single sequencing platform. In a later analysis, previously published TCR beta repertoires from fewer than 750 donors were re-analyzed and high-resolution HLA genotyping was added so that TCR occurrence patterns could be studied. Rather than drawing on any new phenotypic data, the later analysis identified candidate immune exposures from TCR beta sequences and the way those sequences occurred across donors. To predict cytomegalovirus infection status, the study brought together high-throughput TCR immunosequencing, statistical association of individual TCRs with disease status, and machine learning. An earlier analysis of around 580 of the donors used high-throughput TCR beta sequencing to judge whether each TCR beta V gene segment behaved as functional or pseudogenic. The study was designed to test whether signatures of past pathogen exposure could be identified by cataloging public T cell receptors. A later genetic analysis used genome-wide SNP genotypes for about 65% of the roughly 670 donors, treating that subset as a discovery cohort. Among about 400 genotyped donors of the cohort, an average of approximately 220,000 unique TCR beta nucleotide sequences was sequenced per donor, of which 15% to 20% were non-productive. The number of typed donors differed by locus: about 620-640 for A, B, C, DRB1 and DQB1; 522 for DQA1; around 610 for DPA1; and roughly 470 for DPB1. Besides the first cohort of roughly 700 subjects, a separate validation cohort made up of 120 or so different subjects was used. Because of strong linkage in the cohort, roughly five DR-DQ haplotypes were treated as single units for association and clustering. An early release that covered about 640 HLA-typed donors contained 250 to 350 gigabases of sequencing data and 75 million to 100 million unique TCR sequences. Of the roughly 400 genotyped donors, around 81% fell in the genetic ancestry cluster associated with self-reported Caucasian donors. Donor age, sex, ethnicity and CMV serostatus were compiled together with the repertoire data. Using immunosequencing, the study profiled T cell repertoires from around 670 subjects and related those repertoires to cytomegalovirus serostatus. HLA typing covered class I and class II loci at four-digit resolution.

The CDR3 spans 16 residues, from the cysteine through the phenylalanine. Only CDR3 DNA remains: 48 bases, in frame from the first base. Reading the germline V gene gives CDR1 SGHVS and CDR2 FNYEAQ. Trimming accounts for 1 base at V and 7 bases at J, while the number of junction bases matched to no gene is 9. In total, roughly 670 healthy bone marrow donors made up the cohort. At the time of sampling, every cohort member was nominally healthy, though immune exposures that went unrecorded were likely present. The donor was CMV seronegative and belonged to the group of 320 or so seronegative cohort members. Each donor provided a peripheral blood sample, and peripheral blood mononuclear cells were used for TCR beta sequencing. The Qiagen DNeasy Blood Extraction Kit was used to extract genomic DNA from the blood cell samples. Libraries were built with the immunoSEQ multiplex PCR assay. A mixture of 60 forward primers for TCR Vbeta segments and 13 reverse primers for TCR Jbeta segments was used in the multiplex PCR. The CDR3 region of rearranged TCR beta genes was amplified from genomic DNA by a multiplex PCR assay. On the Illumina HiSeq System, the amplified TCR beta libraries were sequenced as 87-base-pair reads. Per the authors' processing: Across the 670 or so repertoires, a later analysis counted 80 million or so unique TCR beta chains, around 11 million of which were shared by at least two donors. Raw reads were error-corrected and collapsed into unique sequences with a nearest-neighbor algorithm that merged closely related sequences to remove PCR and sequencing errors. CDR3 sequences were aligned to IMGT reference sequences to assign V, D and J gene segments. For a sequence to be retained, a match of at least six nucleotides to both a V gene segment and a J gene segment was required. A rearrangement was called productive if the CDR3 had no stop codons and remained in frame with V and J, and every other rearrangement was called non-productive. CDR3 was defined by IMGT convention, running from the second conserved V-encoded cysteine to the conserved J-encoded phenylalanine. The earlier analysis of approximately 500 of the donors excluded sequences that lacked an unambiguous match to a single V gene segment. An earlier analysis of 587 of the donors classified V segments as functional when productive rearrangements were above 56.7% and as segregating when the standard deviation between donors was above 5%. A statistical classification framework was built to diagnose cytomegalovirus status from the catalog of TCR beta chain sequences. V and J gene assignment, in a later analysis, came from comparing TCR nucleotide sequences with IMGT/GENE-DB human TR gene sequences. A later analysis assigned CDR3 sequences and most-parsimonious VDJ recombination scenarios with the TCRdist pipeline. In a later analysis, each TCR beta chain was defined by its CDR3 amino acid sequence together with its V-gene family, and reads lacking a unique V-gene family were excluded. To address suspected cross-contamination and a sequencing artifact, a later analysis removed some 620 highly shared, low-generation-probability nucleotide sequences. In a later analysis, a clonal expansion index for each public chain was calculated from normalized within-repertoire ranks of inferred template counts. In a later analysis, generation probabilities were computed with a VDJ recombination model fitted to out-of-frame rearrangements, and the resulting probabilities were checked against IGoR. In a later analysis, hypergeometric tests were used to score TCR-TCR, TCR-HLA and TCR-CMV co-occurrence, with a repertoire-size bias correction applied to TCR pairs. False discovery rates were estimated in a later analysis by permuting HLA or CMV assignments 20 times. In a later analysis, co-occurring TCRs were grouped using DBSCAN, and TCRdist sequence similarity was added for clustering within HLA-allele-positive subsets. Repertoires with fewer than 30,000 or more than 120,000 public chains, plus five repertoires with anomalous nucleotide sharing, were excluded from co-occurrence clustering. The clones in this table, taken by TCRdb from immuneACCESS, are in-frame only. Not every clone is retained; where verified, under half of the shortfall comes from an unresolved V gene, and the cause of the rest is unknown. Clone size and V and J calls were adopted from that table, with D and trimming inferred from the DNA. This specimen's table enumerates around 130,000 clones. Roughly 2% of the sample comes from the top ten.

Summary of the overall study and its limitations: While some public TCRs were present in many individuals, most TCR sequences turned up only very rarely across donors. Cytomegalovirus status was reported to be diagnosed by the classifier with high specificity and sensitivity in both the original and validation cohorts. The 87-base-pair reads could not distinguish some IMGT-functional V segments, including TRBV6-2 and TRBV6-3, so those segments were excluded. The sequencing pipeline was judged likely to have produced a cluster of highly shared sequence variants as a technical artifact. A few of the identified cytomegalovirus-associated TCR beta chains were confirmed in vitro to be specific for cytomegalovirus antigens. In a later analysis, TCR association rates were found to vary across HLA loci, with the most associated TCRs seen for DRB1 alleles and the fewest for HLA-C alleles. Only TCR beta chains were sequenced in this cohort, and the absence of alpha or paired-chain data limited detectable features. Correlated functional status among segregating V segments might be attributable to linkage disequilibrium, but an unknown experimental factor could not be ruled out. The study listed 170 or so TCR beta chains as associated with cytomegalovirus. Immune exposure information for the cohort was limited to CMV serostatus. Several of the top co-occurrence clusters appeared to be linked to parvovirus B19, influenza, CMV and Epstein-Barr virus, according to a later analysis. In a later analysis, 16,951 TCR beta sequences were associated with specific HLA alleles at a false discovery rate of 0.05. According to the authors, the approach could potentially be generalized to other disease states and immunological phenotypes. A further reported finding was that TCR beta sequences accurately predicted the HLA-A and HLA-B alleles for most subjects in the first cohort. The earlier analysis of 587 of the donors excluded 15 to 20 rarely observed V segments, including chromosome 9 orphons, because counts were too low. An association between a missense DCLRE1C variant and V-gene and J-gene trimming of TCR beta chains was found in a later genetic analysis and replicated in an independent cohort. Because HLA typing was missing for some donors at each locus, association tests included only the typed subset. Assigning TCR associations to individual alleles was difficult when HLA alleles, especially DR and DQ, strongly co-occurred. According to a later analysis, most CMV-associated TCR beta chains appeared to be HLA-restricted, and the HLA associations seemed to be driven largely by CMV exposure. Compared with equally common non-associated chains, HLA-associated TCR beta chains in a later analysis were more clonally expanded and had lower generation probabilities. Roughly uniform sequencing depth across donors was assumed in presence/absence analyses, although this assumption may not hold. In a later genetic analysis, fewer N-insertions in productive TCRs were reported among donors in an Asian-associated ancestry cluster than the approximately 670-donor mean. Broadly in line with IMGT annotations, most TCR beta V segments showed up in productive rearrangements about 87% or about 30% of the time in an earlier analysis of approximately 640 of the donors.

Comments on this clone: Its antigen target is currently unknown.

Source material: PBMCs. This clonotype originated in a woman aged 55-70 years in good health and CMV-seronegative. The chain joins TRBV7-6 to TRBJ1-1, with 10 bases aligning to TRBD1. The nucleotide sequence reads TGTGCCAGCAGCTTAGAAACCGGGACAGGGGTCTATGAAGCTTTCTTT. Protein translation: CASSLETGTGVYEAFF.